This T cell receptor (beta chain) comes out of a study of shared clonotypes between healthy human individuals. The repertoire was sequenced with immunoSEQ multiplex PCR; TCRdb's copy has only in-frame clones and lacks some. The sample lists more than 2,000,000 clones, 80% to 95% occurring once. This CDR3 spans 14 amino acids. The germline V gene encodes CDR1 SGHTA and CDR2 FQGTGA. V lost 0 bases to trimming and J lost 7 bases, with 12 bases between them. The origin of this receptor is a man between 18 and 29 years old in good health. Some clones in this sample may be carry-over from other donors' samples. The sequencing sample was made of naive CD4+ T cells from PBMCs. Subset reported: CD45RA+ positively selected. The chain recombines TRBV7-3 with TRBJ1-1; D unclear. CDR3 loop: CASSLTIGAGEAFF. CDR3 nucleotide sequence: TGTGCCAGCAGCTTAACAATTGGCGCAGGTGAAGCTTTCTTT.